This is a list of T cell receptor beta chains from one sample in a study of T-cell memory formation after mild COVID-19. Each CDR3 protein is one row after TCRdb ran MiXCR on the 5' RACE reads. Here the sample spans 390,000 or so distinct CDR3 sequences, about 17% being singletons. Sequenced: PBMCs or a T cell subset sorted from them (not recorded which). These receptors were taken from a young man who had mild COVID-19 (a few samples of this study predate the infection). Cell type and time point are not known. Both conserved end residues are part of each CDR3. The order of the fields is clone size, V gene, J gene, D gene, CDR3 DNA, CDR3 protein. A D gene is named only where the DNA matches it firmly. Size is stated for part of the rows, as once, few or many counts, or as a class when the clone is expanded.

>NA|TRBV3-1|TRBJ1-1|NA
TGTGCCAGCAGCCAAACAGGGACTTGGACTGAAGCTTTCTTT
CASSQTGTWTEAFF
>NA|TRBV7-9|TRBJ2-2|NA
TGTGCCAGCAGCGTTAGCCGGGCAGCGAACACCGGGGAGCTGTTTTTT
CASSVSRAANTGELFF
>NA|TRBV4-2|TRBJ2-5|TRBD1
TGTGCCAGCAGCCACTTGGGACAGGGCAAAGAGACCCAGTACTTC
CASSHLGQGKETQYF
>few|TRBV29-1|TRBJ2-3|TRBD1
TGCAGCGGGGACAGGGGATGGGGCACAGATACGCAGTATTTT
CSGDRGWGTDTQYF
>NA|TRBV18|TRBJ1-1|TRBD1
TGTGCCAGCTCACCTGGTTCAGGGGGTGGTGAAGCTTTCTTT
CASSPGSGGGEAFF
>NA|TRBV11-2|TRBJ2-3|TRBD2
TGTGCCAGCAGCTTAGGTGTCACGGGGGGGTCCACAGATACGCAGTATTTT
CASSLGVTGGSTDTQYF
>NA|TRBV9|TRBJ1-1|NA
TGTGCCAGCAGCGCACTCTCGAGTGTGAACACTGAAGCTTTCTTT
CASSALSSVNTEAFF
>many|TRBV4-1|TRBJ2-5|NA
TGCGCCAGCAGCGGCCGGACAGCCCAAGAGACCCAGTACTTC
CASSGRTAQETQYF
>many|TRBV7-6|TRBJ2-7|NA
TGTGCCAGCAGCTCTACAGGGTACGAGCAGTACTTC
CASSSTGYEQYF
>few|TRBV20-1|TRBJ1-6|NA
TGCAGTGCTAAAAGTAGACAGGCTAATTCACCCCTCCACTTT
CSAKSRQANSPLHF
>NA|TRBV11-2|TRBJ1-1|NA
TGTGCCAGCAGCCCCGTGTCTAATGAAGCTTTCTTT
CASSPVSNEAFF
>few|TRBV5-1|TRBJ2-5|TRBD2
TGCGCCAGCAGCTTGGGACTAGCCCAAGAGACCCAGTACTTC
CASSLGLAQETQYF
>NA|TRBV24-1|TRBJ1-1|NA
TGTGCCACCAGACAGGACACTGAAGCTTTCTTT
CATRQDTEAFF
>NA|TRBV5-1|TRBJ2-5|NA
TGCGCCAGCAGCACACAGGTTTTAGAGACCCAGTACTTC
CASSTQVLETQYF
>few|TRBV4-2|TRBJ2-2|TRBD2
TGTGCCAGCAGCCAAGACGTACAGCGGGGGGGCGGGGAGCTGTTTTTT
CASSQDVQRGGGELFF
>few|TRBV6-6|TRBJ2-5|NA
TGTGCCAGCAACCCGCAAGGGGAGACCCAGTACTTC
CASNPQGETQYF
>many|TRBV4-2|TRBJ2-7|NA
TGTGCCAGCAGCCAATGGGCTAGCGCTCGGGAGCAGTACTTC
CASSQWASAREQYF
>few|TRBV12-3/TRBV12-4|TRBJ2-7|NA
TGTGCCAGCAGTTTAGGACTAGTCGAGCAGTACTTC
CASSLGLVEQYF
>NA|TRBV6-5|TRBJ1-3|NA
TGTGCCAGCAGTTACGATGACCAGGGTAGCGGAAACACCATATATTTT
CASSYDDQGSGNTIYF
>many|TRBV12-3/TRBV12-4|TRBJ2-3|NA
TGTGCCAGCAGTTTATTAGGGATCACAGATACGCAGTATTTT
CASSLLGITDTQYF
>NA|TRBV5-5|TRBJ1-5|NA
TGTGCCAGCAGCTTGGGGCTTGGCAATCAGCCCCAGCATTTT
CASSLGLGNQPQHF
>few|TRBV12-3/TRBV12-4|TRBJ2-5|NA
TGTGCCAGCAGGTCTTCCCGACTAGTTCGAGAGACCCAGTACTTC
CASRSSRLVRETQYF
>NA|TRBV3-1|TRBJ2-1|NA
TGTGCCAGCAGCCAAGACCCTACGGGACTCAGGGAGCAGTTCTTC
CASSQDPTGLREQFF
>few|TRBV25-1|TRBJ1-1|TRBD1
TGTGCCAGTCACACAGGGGATACTGAAGCTTTCTTT
CASHTGDTEAFF
>once|TRBV12-3/TRBV12-4|TRBJ2-1|NA
TGTGCCAGCAGGCCCGGGGACTTTGAAAGCTCCTACAATGAGCAGTTCTTC
CASRPGDFESSYNEQFF
>few|TRBV7-9|TRBJ2-4|NA
TGTGCCAGCAGCTTAGCGTCGGGGTTGTGGTACTTC
CASSLASGLWYF
>few|TRBV5-1|TRBJ2-5|TRBD2
TGCGCCAGCAGGGCGAAAGAGACTAGCGGGGGGTCATGGTACCAAGAGACCCAGTACTTC
CASRAKETSGGSWYQETQYF
>few|TRBV6-1|TRBJ1-5|NA
TGTGCCAGCAGTGAGCGGGACACCCGTTCGGCCCAGCATTTT
CASSERDTRSAQHF
>few|TRBV5-4|TRBJ2-5|NA
TGTGCCAGCAGCTTGGCCAGGATAGGCGAGACCCAGTACTTC
CASSLARIGETQYF
>NA|TRBV27|TRBJ1-2|TRBD1
TGTGCCAGCAGTTTCGACAGGGGACGGGGCTACACCTTC
CASSFDRGRGYTF
>many|TRBV7-7|TRBJ2-1|NA
TGTGCCAGCAGCCCCCGTACCGGCTCCTACAATGAGCAGTTCTTC
CASSPRTGSYNEQFF
>few|TRBV12-3/TRBV12-4|TRBJ2-5|NA
TGTGCCAGCAGACTACAGTGGGGAGAGACCCAGTACTTC
CASRLQWGETQYF
>NA|TRBV7-2|TRBJ2-3|NA
TGTGCCAGCAGCTTAGGGGCTAACCCCCCCACAGATACGCAGTATTTT
CASSLGANPPTDTQYF
>NA|TRBV7-3|TRBJ2-1|TRBD2
TGTGCCAGCAGCTCGGAGGGGAGGGTGTCCAACCATGAGCAGTTCTTC
CASSSEGRVSNHEQFF
>NA|TRBV20-1|TRBJ1-5|NA
TGCAGTGCACGCACGGGAAGTAGCAATCAGCCCCAGCATTTT
CSARTGSSNQPQHF
>NA|TRBV18|TRBJ2-6|TRBD2
TGTGCCAGCTCCCCCGGGACTAGCAGCTCTGGGGCCAACGTCCTGACTTTC
CASSPGTSSSGANVLTF
>few|TRBV7-2|TRBJ2-2|NA
TGTGCCAGCAGCCCAAGGTCGGGGGCCCGGAACACCGGGGAGCTGTTTTTT
CASSPRSGARNTGELFF
>NA|TRBV19|TRBJ1-5|NA
TGTGCCAGTACGGGGGGACCCATGAATCAGCCCCAGCATTTT
CASTGGPMNQPQHF
>few|TRBV12-3/TRBV12-4|TRBJ2-5|TRBD1
TGTGCCAGCACGCCATTCCAGGGGGCGACCCAGTACTTC
CASTPFQGATQYF
>NA|TRBV28|TRBJ1-1|NA
TGTGCCAGCAGTTTCCCCGTCGGTGGGACTTTTTTCTTT
CASSFPVGGTFFF
>many|TRBV7-8|TRBJ2-4|TRBD1
TGTGCCAGCAGCTTAACTCATGGACAGGGGGAAAACATTCAGTACTTC
CASSLTHGQGENIQYF
>NA|TRBV5-1|TRBJ2-1|NA
TGCGCCAGCAGCTTGTTGGGTAGTCAAACGTACAATGAGCAGTTCTTC
CASSLLGSQTYNEQFF
>many|TRBV5-1|TRBJ2-3|NA
TGCGCCAGCAGCTTGGTTATGGGCACAGATACGCAGTATTTT
CASSLVMGTDTQYF
>NA|TRBV20-1|TRBJ2-3|TRBD1
TGCAGTGCTCTTCGGGACAGGGCGGTGTATACGCAGTATTTT
CSALRDRAVYTQYF
>NA|TRBV5-1|TRBJ2-3|NA
TGCGCCAGCAGCCCCAACCAGGGGCAAGATACGCAGTATTTT
CASSPNQGQDTQYF
>NA|TRBV11-2|TRBJ1-1|NA
TGTGCCAGTGGGGACGAGCTATTC
CASGDELF
>few|TRBV12-3/TRBV12-4|TRBJ1-1|NA
TGTGCCAGCAGTTTACGGGTAATGAACACTGAAGCTTTCTTT
CASSLRVMNTEAFF
>NA|TRBV20-1|TRBJ1-2|NA
TGCAGTGCTTGGCCCGCTAGTAGGGGACCCTCCTTC
CSAWPASRGPSF
>few|TRBV30|TRBJ1-6|NA
TGTGCCTGGAGCCCTGAGAATTCACCCCTCCACTTT
CAWSPENSPLHF
>NA|TRBV7-9|TRBJ1-1|NA
TGTGCCAGCAGCTTACGTCCACAGGGAAACACTGAAGCTTTCTTT
CASSLRPQGNTEAFF